The next 21 T cell receptor beta chains were all read from a single sample in a study of blood T cell repertoires in COVID-19. Measured with immunoSEQ multiplex PCR; TCRdb has only the in-frame clones, and not every one. Of roughly 100,000 clones in the sample, about 78% were seen once. The sequenced sample was peripheral blood. These TCRs come from a man in his sixties with active or convalescent COVID-19.

This chain joins TRBV6-5 and TRBJ1-2; D might be TRBD1 (5 bases). The CDR3 runs to 13 residues. Trimming removed 7 bases at V and 7 bases at J, with 16 bases between. Germline lookup yields CDR1 MNHEY and CDR2 SVGAGI. CDR3 coding DNA: TGTGCCAGCATCCGAAGTGGGGGGATTGGCTACACCTTC. This translates into CASIRSGGIGYTF.

The rearrangement joins TRBV27 to TRBJ2-3, with D perhaps TRBD2 (5 bases). The ends were cut back, 6 bases at V and 4 bases at J, with 20 bases in the middle. The CDR3 spans 16 residues. The V gene's germline CDR1 is MNHEY and CDR2 SMNVEV (reference sequence). CDR3 protein: CASRDVHGGGSDTQYF. Written as DNA, the CDR3 is TGTGCCAGCAGAGACGTACATGGAGGAGGCTCAGATACGCAGTATTTT.

This clone was seen a single time. The chain has TRBV6-6 and TRBJ2-1; TRBD2 might be the D (8 bases). V lost 7 bases, J lost 8 bases, and 24 bases lay in between. The CDR3 has 16 residues. CDR1 and CDR2 from the germline V gene are MNHNY and SVGAGI (reference sequence). The CDR3 loop reads CASKRAGGLVSHEQFF. The CDR3 DNA reads as TGTGCCAGCAAAAGGGCAGGGGGACTAGTTTCCCATGAGCAGTTCTTC.

The V and J genes are TRBV6-2 or TRBV6-3 and TRBJ2-3, with 9 nucleotides matching TRBD1. The CDR3 covers 16 residues. The germline V gene encodes CDR1 MNHEY and CDR2 SVGEGT. Trimming at V came to 6 bases and at J to 2 bases, leaving 9 bases not matched to a gene. The CDR3 DNA reads as TGTGCCAGCAGCCCCGGGACAGGGTCGACCACAGATACGCAGTATTTT. It codes for CASSPGTGSTTDTQYF.

The rearrangement joins TRBV27 to TRBJ2-2; TRBD2 matches at 7 bases. Unmatched junction bases numbered 6, after V lost 2 bases and J lost 3 bases. The CDR3 has 16 residues. Germline lookup yields CDR1 MNHEY and CDR2 SMNVEV (reference sequence). The CDR3: CASSLGRGGDTGELFF. The DNA for the CDR3 is TGTGCCAGCAGTTTAGGGCGGGGAGGGGACACCGGGGAGCTGTTTTTT.

The CDR3 DNA is TGTGCCAGCAGCCCCATACTCGGGGGATCCTATGGCTACACCTTC. Its protein is CASSPILGGSYGYTF. The chain is built from TRBV2 and TRBJ1-2; D perhaps matches TRBD1 (5 bases). Germline CDR1 SNHLY, CDR2 FYNNEI. The CDR3 extends over 15 amino acids. The V and J ends lost 6 bases and 4 bases respectively, with 18 bases between them.

The chain is built from TRBV5-1 and TRBJ2-5; the D gene is possibly TRBD2 (6 bases). The germline V gene encodes CDR1 SGHRS and CDR2 YFSETQ. The CDR3 contains 15 residues. V lost 3 bases, J lost 5 bases, and 17 bases lay in between. In nucleotides, the CDR3 is TGCGCCAGCAGCTGGAGGGCAGGCTCGGGGGAGACCCAGTACTTC. Translation gives CASSWRAGSGETQYF.

The chain couples TRBV30 to TRBJ1-3; TRBD1 matches at 9 bases. V trimming: 6 bases; J trimming: 2 bases; junction bases outside the gene matches: 5. The CDR3 consists of 14 residues. Per the germline V gene, CDR1 is GTSNPN and CDR2 is SVGIG (reference sequence). In nucleotides, the CDR3 is TGTGCCTGTTCACAGGGGGCGGCTGGAAACACCATATATTTT. This codes for CACSQGAAGNTIYF.

V is TRBV6-5 and J is TRBJ1-5; TRBD1 matches 8 bases. V shed 7 bases and J 13 bases; nucleotides not matched to a gene: 15. The germline V gene encodes CDR1 MNHEY and CDR2 SVGAGI. This CDR3 has 14 residues. The CDR3 coding sequence is TGTGCCAGCAACTTAGACAGGGGACTTTTCTTTCAGCATTTT. Encoded protein: CASNLDRGLFFQHF.

This CDR3 reads CATSANRGFINEQFF. For the CDR3, the DNA is TGTGCCACCAGTGCAAACAGGGGTTTTATCAATGAGCAGTTCTTC. The rearrangement uses TRBV24-1 and TRBJ2-1; 7 positions agree with TRBD1. V was pared by 5 bases and J by 6 bases, with 9 bases of the junction left unmatched. The length of the CDR3 is 15 residues. CDR1 is KGHDR and CDR2 is SFDVKD in the germline V gene.

The chain has TRBV28 and TRBJ1-5; D not resolved. The CDR3 spans 16 residues. V lost 7 bases and J lost 0, with 16 bases in between. Germline assignment: CDR1 MDHEN and CDR2 SYDVKM. CDR3 amino acids: CASTPRQLYSNQPQHF. The CDR3 DNA sequence: TGTGCCAGCACCCCCAGGCAGCTATATAGCAATCAGCCCCAGCATTTT.

The V call is TRBV27, the J call TRBJ2-1, with D unclear. V was cut by 2 bases and J by 4 bases, with 6 bases left in between. CDR1 and CDR2 (germline): MNHEY, SMNVEV (reference sequence). The CDR3 extends over 13 amino acids. In DNA, the CDR3 is TGTGCCAGCAGTTTAACCGGGTACAATGAGCAGTTCTTC. This translates into CASSLTGYNEQFF.

The CDR3 bases are TGTGCCAGCAGTGCCTCCCTACTAGCGGGAGGAGGCGAGCAGTACGTC. This gives the protein CASSASLLAGGGEQYV. The chain recombines TRBV6-1 with TRBJ2-7; TRBD2 matches at 12 bases. The junction had 10 bases not matched to a gene; V was cut back by 4 bases and J by 6 bases. CDR1 and CDR2 from the germline V gene are MNHNS and SASEGT. The CDR3 has 16 residues.

This chain uses TRBV7-9 with TRBJ2-2; D might be TRBD1 (6 bases). Trimming took 6 bases from V and 4 from J, leaving 12 bases between them. This CDR3 comprises 14 residues. CDR1 SEHNR and CDR2 FQNEAQ come from the germline V gene (reference sequence). The CDR3 loop reads CASRQGLGTGELFF. As DNA, the CDR3 is TGTGCCAGCAGACAGGGCCTCGGCACCGGGGAGCTGTTTTTT.

This clone has just one count. V is TRBV6-2 or TRBV6-3 and J is TRBJ1-3; unclear D gene. The CDR3 sequence is 13 residues long. CDR1 and CDR2 (germline): MNHEY, SVGEGT. V was clipped by 4 bases and J by 1 base, with 5 bases between them. The CDR3, as DNA: TGTGCCAGCAGTTTGTCTTCTGGAAACACCATATATTTT. It is translated as CASSLSSGNTIYF.

V gene TRBV5-1 combines with J gene TRBJ2-2, with 9 bases identical to TRBD1. This CDR3 comprises 17 residues. V dropped 0 bases and J dropped 2; count of bases not matched to a gene: 5. Germline CDR1 and CDR2: SGHRS and YFSETQ. The CDR3 nucleotides are TGCGCCAGCAGCTTGGTTGGGACAGGGTCAAACACCGGGGAGCTGTTTTTT. Translated: CASSLVGTGSNTGELFF.

The gene calls are TRBV5-1 and TRBJ1-1; D is ambiguous. The CDR3 is made up of 16 amino acids. V was pared by 1 base and J by 0 bases, with 13 bases between. CDR1 and CDR2 from the germline V gene are SGHRS and YFSETQ. CDR3 DNA: TGCGCCAGCAGCTTGCCTAATTCCACAGTGAACACTGAAGCTTTCTTT. It is translated as CASSLPNSTVNTEAFF.

The chain has TRBV28 and TRBJ2-7; D possibly corresponds to TRBD2 (6 bases). V lost 6 bases and J 0 bases, leaving 15 bases between the germline ends. CDR3 length: 15 residues. Germline-derived CDR1 and CDR2 are MDHEN and SYDVKM. The CDR3 spells CASSPPSASSYEQYF. The DNA for the CDR3 is TGTGCCAGCAGCCCCCCTAGCGCGAGCTCCTACGAGCAGTACTTC.

V is TRBV2 and J is TRBJ2-4, with TRBD2 matching over 7 bases. The CDR3 contains 18 residues. Germline V gene data show CDR1 as SNHLY and CDR2 as FYNNEI. V shed 3 bases and J 9 bases; nucleotides not matched to a gene: 20. Written as DNA, the CDR3 is TGTGCCAGCAGTGACCCAATTGGGGCGGGAGCCCGGGGTGGCATTCAGTACTTC. Translated: CASSDPIGAGARGGIQYF.

This chain joins TRBV10-2 and TRBJ2-3, with D maybe TRBD2 (5 bases). CDR1 and CDR2 from the germline V gene are WSHSY and SAAADI. CDR3 size: 15 residues. Trimming pared 3 bases from V and 2 bases from J, leaving 12 bases between. The CDR3 DNA reads as TGCGCCAGCAGTGACGTTGGACTTCCCACAGATACGCAGTATTTT. As protein: CASSDVGLPTDTQYF.

This chain links TRBV14 with TRBJ2-1; D is perhaps TRBD1 (6 bases). The germline V and J ends were trimmed by 5 bases and 4 bases, with 9 bases remaining between them. CDR1 and CDR2 from the germline V gene are SGHDN and FVKESK. This CDR3 is 13 amino acids long. The CDR3 here is CASSTQGYNEQFF. CDR3 bases: TGTGCCAGCAGCACACAGGGATACAATGAGCAGTTCTTC.